This TCR beta chain originates from a study of STAT3 mutations in large granular lymphocyte leukemia. CDR3 size: 16 residues. Unmatched junction bases numbered 7, after V lost 4 bases and J lost 4 bases. Germline CDR1 SGHRS, CDR2 YFSETQ. Concerning this clone: What it recognizes is unknown.

TCRdb keeps only in-frame clones here, not all; method: immunoSEQ multiplex PCR. The sample yields over 2,500 clones, roughly two fifths seen once. Regarding the study as a whole: In T-cell large granular lymphocyte leukemia, about half of patients showed multiple immunodominant subclonotypes.

Input material: peripheral blood mononuclear cells. The source is a man aged 50-60 years with T-cell large granular lymphocyte leukemia. Some clones in this sample may be carry-over from other donors' samples. The rearrangement uses TRBV5-1 and TRBJ2-7, with 14 bases fitting TRBD2. The CDR3 loop reads CASSRETSGGGYEQYF. The CDR3 DNA follows: TGCGCCAGCAGCCGTGAGACTAGCGGGGGGGGGTACGAGCAGTACTTC.